The present T cell receptor beta chain was sequenced within a study of blood T cell repertoires in COVID-19. Across the whole study: Some COVID-19 samples were acute and others convalescent; all came from the United States, Italy and Spain. The analysed material was cDNA or gDNA that came from T cells, B-cell-depleted T cells, or PBMCs.

Profiling relied on immunoSEQ multiplex PCR, and the TCRdb table lists in-frame clones only, not all of them. Among around 400,000 clones listed, over 75% were seen once. This CDR3 is 14 amino acids long. V gave up 3 bases and J gave up 5 bases, with 14 bases separating them. CDR1 is SGDLS, CDR2 YYNGEE, per germline. Enrollees, about 18 to 89 years old, lived in approximately 25 US areas. This chain links TRBV9 with TRBJ1-1, with TRBD1 as a possible D gene (5 bases). The sequenced material came from PBMCs or T cells enriched from blood (not recorded which). The origin of this receptor is a woman aged 18 to 35 who had been exposed to COVID-19. For the CDR3, the DNA is TGTGCCAGCAGCGCCGGGCAGGGTTGGACTGAAGCTTTCTTT. Its translation: CASSAGQGWTEAFF.